Below, 14 T cell receptor beta chains from the same sample are listed, as sequenced in a study of blood T cell repertoires in COVID-19. Libraries were prepared by immunoSEQ multiplex PCR; TCRdb keeps only in-frame clonotypes and omits some of them. The sample shows 450,000 or so clones, roughly 90% of them seen only once. The specimen sequenced was peripheral blood. The receptors derive from a man between 18 and 29 years old with COVID-19, enrolled during active disease.

The sample holds one count of this clone. The rearrangement joins TRBV7-8 to TRBJ2-7; 15 nucleotides line up with TRBD2. Germline V lookup: CDR1 SGHVS, CDR2 FQNEAQ. CDR3 length: 16 amino acids. With 5 bases clipped from V and 4 bases from J, the junction kept 6 bases outside the gene matches. In DNA form, the CDR3 reads TGTGCCAGCAGCGAACGGACTAGCGGGAGGGGTTACGAGCAGTACTTC. It is translated as CASSERTSGRGYEQYF. The whole variable domain, filled in from reference TRBV7-8 and TRBJ2-7, reads GAGVSQSPRYKVAKRGQDVALRCDPISGHVSLFWYQQALGQGPEFLTYFQNEAQLDKSGLPSDRFFAERPEGSVSTLKIQRTQQEDSAVYLCASSERTSGRGYEQYFGPGTRLTVT.

This sequence joins TRBV12-5 and TRBJ2-1; tentative D call: TRBD1 (5 bases). V lost 0 bases and J lost 4, with 16 bases in between. The CDR3 spans 17 residues. Germline V gene lookup returns CDR1 LGHNT and CDR2 FRNRAP. The CDR3 protein is CASGLVLAGSRYNEQFF. CDR3 in DNA: TGTGCTAGTGGTTTGGTACTGGCAGGGTCTCGTTACAATGAGCAGTTCTTC. Based on the CDR3 plus reference TRBV12-5 and TRBJ2-1, the full variable domain is DARVTQTPRHKVTEMGQEVTMRCQPILGHNTVFWYRQTMMQGLELLAYFRNRAPLDDSGMPKDRFSAEMPDATLATLKIQPSEPRDSAVYFCASGLVLAGSRYNEQFFGPGTRLTVL.

This sequence joins TRBV27 and TRBJ1-3; tentative D call: TRBD1 (6 bases). The CDR3 is made up of 15 amino acids. V gave up 4 bases and J gave up 1 base, with 11 bases separating them. The germline gives CDR1 MNHEY, CDR2 SMNVEV (reference sequence). As DNA, the CDR3 is TGTGCCAGCAGTTCTCCAGGGGAGTCTGGAAACACCATATATTTT. Translation: CASSSPGESGNTIYF.

With regard to this clone: In the same sample, other DNA sequences code for this CDR3. The gene calls are TRBV12-5 and TRBJ2-7; D is unresolved. Trimming took 4 bases from V and 3 from J, leaving 4 bases between them. Germline values: CDR1 LGHNT, CDR2 FRNRAP. CDR3 length equals 11 residues. The CDR3 region is CASGYSYEQYF. CDR3 DNA sequence: TGTGCTAGTGGTTATAGCTACGAGCAGTACTTC.

The chain is built from TRBV5-1 and TRBJ2-2; 8 bases map to TRBD1. Per the germline V gene, CDR1 is SGHRS and CDR2 is YFSETQ. This CDR3 contains 15 residues. V lost 4 bases, J lost 6 bases, and 8 bases stayed unmatched. The CDR3 protein is CASSPQTGAPGELFF. CDR3 sequence (DNA): TGCGCCAGCAGCCCACAGACAGGGGCCCCCGGGGAGCTGTTTTTT.

V and J are TRBV15 and TRBJ2-7; TRBD2 is a possible D gene (5 bases). CDR1 and CDR2 from the germline V gene are LNHNV and YYDKDF (reference sequence). The CDR3 covers 13 residues. With 0 bases removed from V and 7 bases from J, the gap between germline ends came to 10 bases. CDR3 loop: CATSRDRGKEQYF. CDR3 sequence (DNA): TGTGCCACCAGCAGAGATCGAGGGAAAGAGCAGTACTTC.

The table lists this clone with a count of one. The chain joins TRBV5-4 to TRBJ1-2; 8 bases align to TRBD1. This CDR3 has 16 residues. The germline CDR1 and CDR2 sequences are SGHNT and YYREEE (reference sequence). Germline trimming cut 5 bases from V and 4 bases from J; bases unmatched to any gene: 13. CDR3 sequence: CASSIGQGADGYGYTF. CDR3 coding DNA: TGTGCCAGCAGTATTGGTCAGGGGGCGGATGGCTATGGCTACACCTTC.

This clone showed up just a few times. The chain couples TRBV7-9 to TRBJ1-1; 8 nucleotides match TRBD1. Trimming cost V 4 bases and J 5 bases; bases outside gene matches: 6. The germline V gene encodes CDR1 SEHNR and CDR2 FQNEAQ (reference sequence). This CDR3 is built from 14 residues. CDR3 residues: CASSYGQGGTEAFF. The CDR3 DNA follows: TGTGCCAGCAGCTACGGACAGGGTGGAACTGAAGCTTTCTTT.

The J gene is TRBJ2-7, the V gene TRBV28, with unresolved D. The CDR3 covers 12 residues. CDR1 and CDR2 (germline): MDHEN, SYDVKM. Trimming removed 5 bases from V and 6 bases from J, with 11 bases in between. CDR3 sequence (DNA): TGTGCCAGCAGTCGGGTTTCGGGCGAGCAGTACTTC. This encodes CASSRVSGEQYF.

The chain carries TRBV2 and TRBJ1-1, with 9 bases matching TRBD1. Germline V gene sequence: CDR1 SNHLY, CDR2 FYNNEI. The V and J ends lost 10 bases and 7 bases, in that order; junction bases with no gene match: 13. This CDR3 is built from 14 residues. The CDR3 DNA follows: TGTGCCACTTTGAGGGGACAGGGTTCTGTTGAAGCTTTCTTT. Its translation is CATLRGQGSVEAFF. Complete variable domain (other parts from reference TRBV2 and TRBJ1-1): EPEVTQTPSHQVTQMGQEVILRCVPISNHLYFYWYRQILGQKVEFLVSFYNNEISEKSEIFDDQFSVERPDGSNFTLKIRSTKLEDSAMYFCATLRGQGSVEAFFGQGTRLTVV.

This chain connects TRBV5-4 to TRBJ1-6; tentatively, D is TRBD1 (6 bases). V gave up 2 bases and J gave up 7 bases, with 10 bases separating them. The CDR3 loop spans 14 amino acids. Germline V gene sequence: CDR1 SGHNT, CDR2 YYREEE (reference sequence). CDR3 DNA: TGTGCCAGCAGCTTCTGGGGGCTCAATTCACCCCTCCACTTT. It specifies CASSFWGLNSPLHF. The full variable domain, completed using reference TRBV5-4 and TRBJ1-6, is ETGVTQSPTHLIKTRGQQVTLRCSSQSGHNTVSWYQQALGQGPQFIFQYYREEENGRGNFPPRFSGLQFPNYSSELNVNALELDDSALYLCASSFWGLNSPLHFGNGTRLTVT.

The J gene is TRBJ1-1, the V gene TRBV28; D unclear. Germline lookup yields CDR1 MDHEN and CDR2 SYDVKM. The ends were cut back, 6 bases at V and 3 bases at J, with 17 bases in the middle. CDR3 length: 15 residues. The DNA of the CDR3 is TGTGCCAGCAGGGGGAGTTACGGGGATTACACTGAAGCTTTCTTT. It encodes CASRGSYGDYTEAFF.

The rearrangement joins TRBV18 to TRBJ2-7; D gene ambiguous. This CDR3 is built from 14 residues. V shed 0 bases and J shed 4 bases, with 10 bases lying between them. Germline lookup yields CDR1 KGHSH and CDR2 LQKENI. CDR3 DNA sequence: TGTGCCAGCTCACCACCGGGCAGCTTATACGAGCAGTACTTC. Amino acids: CASSPPGSLYEQYF.

This clone was counted once. The J gene is TRBJ2-7, the V gene TRBV12-5; 11 positions agree with TRBD1. The ends lost 0 bases at V and 5 bases at J; junction bases unmatched: 6. The CDR3 is made up of 16 amino acids. CDR1 and CDR2 from the germline V gene are LGHNT and FRNRAP. The CDR3 nucleotides are TGTGCTAGTGGTTTGGTACTCGGACAGGGGGCCCACGAGCAGTACTTC. It is translated as CASGLVLGQGAHEQYF.